This T cell receptor beta chain was captured in a study of blood T cell repertoires in COVID-19 (dated by TCRdb to the early 2020s). About the full investigation: The collaborator samples originated in the United States, Italy and Spain and spanned the acute and convalescent phases of COVID-19. The material from the prospective study consisted of cDNA or gDNA derived from T cells, B-cell-depleted T cells, or PBMCs. Subjects who had been exposed to COVID-19, were actively infected with it, or had recovered from it provided the deeply sampled blood TCRbeta repertoires that made up the dataset. The repertoires were made available in a free public database intended to serve as a resource for research on the immune response to SARS-CoV-2. Samples were obtained from the ongoing ImmuneRACE study (first 160 participants) and from over 1,000 subjects provided by 6 global collaborators. Nearly every sample came with metadata listing a de-identified subject ID, COVID-19 status, age in years and sex. Where HLA class I and class II types were available, the types were taken from metadata supplied by the sample provider, not from assay-based typing. Results and caveats for the whole study, not just this receptor: How much clinical and demographic metadata was included differed by source and by participant, and the metadata was provided uncurated.

One collaborating source in Seattle enrolled patients while the patients were actively infected and followed the patients over time throughout the course of disease. The collaborating institutions used their own protocols to collect whole blood in K2EDTA tubes. For TCRbeta analysis, collaborators shipped samples as frozen whole blood, isolated PBMCs, or DNA extracted from either of those sample types. The CDR3 sequence holds 19 residues, the cysteine and phenylalanine included. Only CDR3 DNA remains: 57 bases, in frame from the first base. CDR1 and CDR2 (SGHRS, YFSETQ) derive from the germline V gene. The junction shows trimming of 0 bases on V and 0 bases on J, and the gene matches do not reach 9 bases of it. TCRbeta CDR3 regions were amplified from genomic DNA using the immunoSEQ Assay, a bias-controlled multiplex PCR. On the study's bioinformatics: Within the assay, amplification of reference gene primers was used to estimate how many nucleated cells each sample contained. To quantify the absolute abundance of each unique TCRbeta CDR3 rearrangement, sequence reads were collapsed and filtered. Productive Simpson clonality was computed per sample as the square root of Simpson's diversity index over productive rearrangements. TCRdb took this table from immuneACCESS and kept in-frame rearrangements with V and J called. Such tables lack part of the clones; where checked against another copy, unresolved V genes explain under half of the gap, and the rest is unexplained. Clone size and the V and J calls come from that table; the DNA yielded D and trimming. For this sample there are around 49,000 clones; approximately 95% appear just once. 1% of the sample goes to the ten largest clones.

Regarding this clone: Its antigen is not yet known. No much larger clonotype is one base removed from it; base qualities were not supplied.

This chain is built from TRBV5-1 and TRBJ2-3; 11 bases in between match TRBD2. The sequencing input was peripheral blood. The clonotype comes from a man aged 60 to 69 with COVID-19, enrolled during active disease. CDR3 protein: CASSLAGLAGGVSTDTQYF. The nucleotides read TGCGCCAGCAGCTTGGCCGGGCTAGCGGGAGGAGTTAGCACAGATACGCAGTATTTT.